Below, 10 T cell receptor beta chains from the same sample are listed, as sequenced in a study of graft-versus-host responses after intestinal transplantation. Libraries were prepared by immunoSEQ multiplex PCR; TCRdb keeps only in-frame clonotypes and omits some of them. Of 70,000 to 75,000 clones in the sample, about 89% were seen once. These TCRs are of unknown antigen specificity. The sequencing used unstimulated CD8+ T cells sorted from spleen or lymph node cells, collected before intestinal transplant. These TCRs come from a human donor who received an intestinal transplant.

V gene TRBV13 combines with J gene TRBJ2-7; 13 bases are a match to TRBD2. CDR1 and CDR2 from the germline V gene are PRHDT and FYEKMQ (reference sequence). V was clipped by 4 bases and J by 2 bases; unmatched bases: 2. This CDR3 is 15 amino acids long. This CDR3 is CASSSGLAGAYEQYF. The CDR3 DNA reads TGTGCCAGCAGCTCAGGACTAGCGGGAGCCTACGAGCAGTACTTC.

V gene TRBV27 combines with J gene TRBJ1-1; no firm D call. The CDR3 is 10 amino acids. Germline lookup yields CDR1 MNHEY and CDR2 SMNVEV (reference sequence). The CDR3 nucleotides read TGTTCCCAGCGGTACACTGAAGCTTTCTTT. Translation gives CSQRYTEAFF.

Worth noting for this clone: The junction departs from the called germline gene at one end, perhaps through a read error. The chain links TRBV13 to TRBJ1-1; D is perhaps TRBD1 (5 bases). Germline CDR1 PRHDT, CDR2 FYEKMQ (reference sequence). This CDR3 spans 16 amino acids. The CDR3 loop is CASSLGIRQMNTEAFF. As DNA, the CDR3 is TGTGCCAGCAGCCTAGGGATTAGACAGATGAACACTGAAGCTTTCTTT.

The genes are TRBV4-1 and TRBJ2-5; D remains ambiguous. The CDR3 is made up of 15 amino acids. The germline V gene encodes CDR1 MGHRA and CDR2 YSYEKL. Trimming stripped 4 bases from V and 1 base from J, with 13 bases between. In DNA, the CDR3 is TGCGCCAGCAGCCTAGTAGCCGGGTCCCAAGAGACCCAGTACTTC. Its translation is CASSLVAGSQETQYF.

CDR3 region: CASSFSGEQYF. For the CDR3, the DNA is TGTGCCAGCAGCTTTTCGGGAGAGCAGTACTTC. The V and J genes are TRBV5-4 and TRBJ2-7, with a possible D match to TRBD2 (5 bases). The V gene's germline CDR1 is SGHNT and CDR2 YYREEE (reference sequence). This CDR3 is 11 amino acids long. The ends were cut back, 2 bases at V and 7 bases at J, with 7 bases in the middle.

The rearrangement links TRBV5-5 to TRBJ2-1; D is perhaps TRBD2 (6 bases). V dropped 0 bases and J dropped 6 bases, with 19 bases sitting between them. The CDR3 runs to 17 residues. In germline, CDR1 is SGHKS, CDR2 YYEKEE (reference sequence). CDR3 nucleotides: TGTGCCAGCAGCTTGGCCCTGGTAGGGGAGGAGGTCAATGAGCAGTTCTTC. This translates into CASSLALVGEEVNEQFF.

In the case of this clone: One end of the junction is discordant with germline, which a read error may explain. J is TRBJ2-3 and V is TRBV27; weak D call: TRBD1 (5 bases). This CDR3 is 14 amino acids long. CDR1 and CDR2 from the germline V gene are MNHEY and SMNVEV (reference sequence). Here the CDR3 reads CASSLPGLADTRYF. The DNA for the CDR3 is TGTGCCAGCAGTTTACCAGGGTTAGCAGATACGCGGTATTTT.

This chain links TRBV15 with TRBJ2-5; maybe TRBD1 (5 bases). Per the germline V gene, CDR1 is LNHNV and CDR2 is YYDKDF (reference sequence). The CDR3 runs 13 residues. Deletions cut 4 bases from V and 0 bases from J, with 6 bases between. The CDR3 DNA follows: TGTGCCACCAGCACAGGGAACCAAGAGACCCAGTACTTC. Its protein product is CATSTGNQETQYF.

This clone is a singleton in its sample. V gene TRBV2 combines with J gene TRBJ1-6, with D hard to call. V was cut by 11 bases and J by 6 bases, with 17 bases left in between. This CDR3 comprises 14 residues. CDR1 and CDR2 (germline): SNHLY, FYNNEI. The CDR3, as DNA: TGTGCCGGTCAGCAGATGGGGAGTAATTCACCCCTCCACTTT. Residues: CAGQQMGSNSPLHF.

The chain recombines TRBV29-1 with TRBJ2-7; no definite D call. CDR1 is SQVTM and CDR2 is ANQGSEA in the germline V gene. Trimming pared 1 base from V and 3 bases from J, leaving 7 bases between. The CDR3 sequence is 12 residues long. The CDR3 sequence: CSVEGGGYEQYF. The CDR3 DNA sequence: TGCAGCGTTGAAGGAGGTGGCTACGAGCAGTACTTC.